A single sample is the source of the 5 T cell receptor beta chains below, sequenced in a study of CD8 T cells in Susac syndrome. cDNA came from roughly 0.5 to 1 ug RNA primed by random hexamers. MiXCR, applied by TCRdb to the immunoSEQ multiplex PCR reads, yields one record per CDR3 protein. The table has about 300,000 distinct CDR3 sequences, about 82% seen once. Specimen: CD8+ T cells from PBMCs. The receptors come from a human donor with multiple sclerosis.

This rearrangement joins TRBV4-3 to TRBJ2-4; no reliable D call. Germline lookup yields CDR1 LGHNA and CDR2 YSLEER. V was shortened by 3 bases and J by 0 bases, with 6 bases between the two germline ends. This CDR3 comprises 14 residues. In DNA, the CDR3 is TGCGCCAGCAGCCACGACTTAGCCAAAAACATTCAGTACTTC. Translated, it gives CASSHDLAKNIQYF.

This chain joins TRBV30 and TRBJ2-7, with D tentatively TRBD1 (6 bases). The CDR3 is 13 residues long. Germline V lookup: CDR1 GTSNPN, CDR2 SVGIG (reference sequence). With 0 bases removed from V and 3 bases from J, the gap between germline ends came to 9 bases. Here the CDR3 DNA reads TGTGCCTGGAGTGTAGTCAGGGGCTACGAGCAGTACTTC. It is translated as CAWSVVRGYEQYF.

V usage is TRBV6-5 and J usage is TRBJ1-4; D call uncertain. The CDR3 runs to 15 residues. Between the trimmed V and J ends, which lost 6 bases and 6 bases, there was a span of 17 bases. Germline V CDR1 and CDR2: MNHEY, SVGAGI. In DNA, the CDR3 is TGTGCCAGCAGCCGCAGAGCTGATACTTATGAAAAACTGTTTTTT. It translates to CASSRRADTYEKLFF.

As DNA, the CDR3 is TGTGCCAGCAGTGCGAAAAAGTCAAACTATGGCTACACCTTC. Protein: CASSAKKSNYGYTF. J is TRBJ1-2 and V is TRBV25-1; D is unclear. The CDR3 is 14 amino acids. V lost 4 bases, J lost 2 bases, and 11 bases lay in between. Germline V gives CDR1 MGHDK, CDR2 SYGVNS.

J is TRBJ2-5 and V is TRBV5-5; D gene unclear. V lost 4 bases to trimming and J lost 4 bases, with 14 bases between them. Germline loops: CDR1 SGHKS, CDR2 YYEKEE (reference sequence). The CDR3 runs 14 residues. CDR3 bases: TGTGCCAGCAGCCTCGTGGCCAGCAGAGAGACCCAGTACTTC. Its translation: CASSLVASRETQYF.